Below, 2 T cell receptor beta chains from the same sample are listed, as sequenced in a study of cytomegalovirus exposure and HLA in healthy donors. The table came from immunoSEQ multiplex PCR; TCRdb's copy has only in-frame clones and leaves some out. Among over 200,000 clones listed, 70% to 90% were seen once. The sequencing sample was made of PBMCs. The receptors here all came from a woman younger than 30 in good health and CMV-seronegative.

This clone was observed a few times. The V call is TRBV2, the J call TRBJ1-6, with 8 bases that match TRBD1. Per the germline V gene, CDR1 is SNHLY and CDR2 is FYNNEI. CDR3 length equals 14 residues. Trimming at V came to 6 bases and at J to 6 bases, leaving 4 bases not matched to a gene. The CDR3: CASSWTGSNSPLHF. Written as DNA, the CDR3 is TGTGCCAGCAGCTGGACAGGGAGTAATTCACCCCTCCACTTT.

To note about this clone: The sample contains more than one DNA sequence encoding this CDR3. The rearrangement joins TRBV28 to TRBJ2-5; D is ambiguous. With 5 bases removed from V and 2 bases from J, the gap between germline ends came to 9 bases. Germline V lookup: CDR1 MDHEN, CDR2 SYDVKM. The CDR3 covers 13 residues. CDR3 in amino acids: CASSRADQETQYF. The CDR3, as DNA: TGTGCCAGCAGTAGGGCAGATCAAGAGACCCAGTACTTC.